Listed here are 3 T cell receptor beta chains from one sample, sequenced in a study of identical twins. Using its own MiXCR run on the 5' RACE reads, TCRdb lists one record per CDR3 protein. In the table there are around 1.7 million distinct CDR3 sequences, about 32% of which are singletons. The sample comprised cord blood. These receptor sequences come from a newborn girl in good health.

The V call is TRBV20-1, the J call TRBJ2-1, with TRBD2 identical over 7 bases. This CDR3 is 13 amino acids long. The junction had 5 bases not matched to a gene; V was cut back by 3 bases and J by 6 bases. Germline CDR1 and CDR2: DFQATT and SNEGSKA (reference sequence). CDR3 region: CSASRTRFNEQFF. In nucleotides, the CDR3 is TGCAGTGCTAGCCGGACTAGGTTCAATGAGCAGTTCTTC.

The chain's CDR3 is CSARMGTGELFF. As DNA, the CDR3 is TGCAGTGCTAGAATGGGCACCGGGGAGCTGTTTTTT. V is TRBV20-1 and J is TRBJ2-2; D gene ambiguous. This CDR3 has 12 amino acids. CDR1 is DFQATT and CDR2 is SNEGSKA in the germline V gene (reference sequence). Trimming removed 2 bases at V and 4 bases at J, with 5 bases between.

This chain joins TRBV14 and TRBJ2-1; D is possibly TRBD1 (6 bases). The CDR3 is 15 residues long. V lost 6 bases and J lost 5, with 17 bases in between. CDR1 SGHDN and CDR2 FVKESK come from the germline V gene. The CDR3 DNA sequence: TGTGCCAGCAGTCCAATAGGGGGACCCAACAATGAGCAGTTCTTC. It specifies CASSPIGGPNNEQFF.